This T cell receptor (beta chain) was sequenced in a study of regulatory T cells in long-lasting Graves disease. Study observations and caveats: Rather than thyroid tissue, only peripheral blood underwent study.

In the case of this clonotype: Its antigen is still unknown.

Per germline, CDR1 MRHNA and CDR2 SNTAGT. The CDR3 is 15 amino acids. The V and J ends lost 3 bases and 0 bases respectively, with 9 bases between them. Described time point: persistent/refractory GD, antithyroid drugs over 5 years with positive TRAb. Preparation of the TCR library used RNA extracted from PBMCs. CDR3 regions were amplified by Arm-PCR using iRepertoire HTBI primers to build TCR beta libraries. TCRdb called the multiplex PCR reads again in MiXCR, with one record for every CDR3 protein. Of about 660,000 distinct CDR3 sequences listed, roughly 30% were seen once; the top ten hold about 42%.

The origin of this receptor is a female donor with Graves disease. Material: peripheral blood mononuclear cells (PBMCs), obtained when the disease was refractory, from a patient treated with antithyroid drugs. This chain connects TRBV6-4 to TRBJ2-1; the D gene could be TRBD1 or TRBD2 (5 bases each). The CDR3 loop is CASSDGGSSYNEQFF. CDR3 DNA: TGTGCCAGCAGTGATGGGGGTAGCTCCTACAATGAGCAGTTCTTC.